Listed here are 5 T cell receptor beta chains from one sample, sequenced in a study of T cells in women clearing cervical HPV infection. Assay used: immunoSEQ multiplex PCR; TCRdb lists only in-frame clones, some missing. The sample is made up of 25,000 to 35,000 clones, and the top ten hold under 7.5% of it. What was sequenced was blood buffy coat. Receptor source: a woman between 18 and 69 years old with a cervical HPV16 infection that either progressed to CIN3+ or cleared (not recorded which).

The CDR3 bases that were read are TGTGCCAGCAGTTCGACTAGCGGGTCAGATACG. Its protein product is CASSSTSGSDT. The complete CDR3 sequence is CASSSTSGSDTQYF. The chain carries TRBV6-4 and TRBJ2-3, with TRBD2 matching over 10 bases. The read stops 3 residues short of the end of the CDR3; the missing end is completed from the germline J gene. V dropped 5 bases and J dropped 4; count of bases not matched to a gene: 3. Germline assignment: CDR1 MRHNA and CDR2 SNTAGT. This CDR3 is 14 amino acids long.

About this clone itself: The read ends 3 residues early relative to the CDR3; the germline J gene fills the gap. V is TRBV20-1 and J is TRBJ1-6; no clear D gene. The V gene's germline CDR1 is DFQATT and CDR2 SNEGSKA (reference sequence). Trimming shortened V by 6 bases and J by 0 bases, and 9 bases separated the two germline ends. CDR3 length: 14 residues. The CDR3 is CSARLSSYNSPLHF. CDR3 DNA (partial): TGCAGTGCCCGCCTTAGCTCCTATAATTCACCC.

CDR3 sequence: CASGLVLGREALRNEQFF. The sequenced part of the CDR3 DNA is TGTGCTAGTGGTTTGGTACTGGGCAGGGAGGCCTTGAGGAATGAG. The J gene is TRBJ2-1, the V gene TRBV12-5, with D possibly being TRBD2 (6 bases). The sequence runs out 3 residues before the end of the CDR3; the remainder is reconstructed from the germline J gene. CDR1 is LGHNT, CDR2 FRNRAP, per germline. V gave up 0 bases and J gave up 7 bases, with 22 bases separating them. The CDR3 length is 18 residues.

Turning to this clone: From the germline J gene comes the end of the CDR3, since the read stops 3 residues before it. The chain joins TRBV20-1 to TRBJ1-6; 8 nucleotides match TRBD1. Germline-derived CDR1 and CDR2 are DFQATT and SNEGSKA (reference sequence). The CDR3 is 16 amino acids. V gave up 4 bases and J gave up 9 bases; unmatched junction bases: 14. The DNA read from the CDR3 is TGCAGTGCTAACCTAGAGGGAGACAGGGGTAGTTCACCC. As protein: CSANLEGDRGSSP. The complete CDR3 reads CSANLEGDRGSSPLHF.

On this clone: The sequence runs out 3 residues before the end of the CDR3; the remainder is reconstructed from the germline J gene. The rearrangement links TRBV7-6 to TRBJ2-5; possible D gene TRBD1, 7 bases. The CDR3 is made up of 15 amino acids. V dropped 8 bases and J dropped 5 bases, with 21 bases sitting between them. Germline V gene lookup returns CDR1 SGHVS and CDR2 FNYEAQ. The DNA read from the CDR3 is TGTGCCAGCCTTCGGCAGGGGGGAGTAGGGGAGACC. Its protein product is CASLRQGGVGET. The CDR3 reads in full as CASLRQGGVGETQYF.